This T cell receptor beta chain comes out of a study of T cell responses to AZD1222 COVID-19 vaccine. Overall study context: Second-dose intervals of approximately 4 or approximately 12 weeks were pooled.

Assay used: immunoSEQ multiplex PCR; TCRdb lists only in-frame clones, some missing. The sample has 150,000 to 200,000 clones, about nine tenths seen once. Study-level points and caveats: Among spike-specific TCRs, nearly half reportedly target unmutated variant regions.

The J segment lost 4 bases and the V segment lost 0 bases, leaving 5 bases of the junction unmatched. Germline-derived CDR1 and CDR2 are LGHNA and YSLEER. CDR3 length equals 16 residues. In its sample, this clone was seen a few times. The target antigen is unknown. The chain uses TRBV4-3 and TRBJ2-3, with TRBD2 matching 9 bases. The source material was peripheral blood, sampled on day 0 of AZD1222 vaccination. The clonotype was recovered from an adult in good health. CDR3 loop: CASSQDLAGGPDTQYF. The CDR3 DNA is TGCGCCAGCAGCCAAGATCTCGCGGGGGGGCCAGATACGCAGTATTTT.